These T cell receptor beta chains were read from a single sample in a study of cytomegalovirus exposure and HLA in healthy donors. The assay was immunoSEQ multiplex PCR, and TCRdb's table has in-frame clones only and misses some. The sample contains roughly 140,000 clones, approximately 93% of which appear only once. The sequenced sample was PBMCs. All receptors derive from a man between 18 and 29 years old in good health and CMV-seronegative. The CDR3 runs from the conserved cysteine through the conserved F or W. The D gene is left open where the match is weak. Some rows have no size entry. The others give once, few or many, or a class for an expanded clone.

j_call clone_size d_call cdr3_length v_call cdr3_nt cdr3_aa
TRBJ2-5 - TRBD1 16 TRBV5-1 TGCGCCAGCAGCTTGTCGGACAGGGGAATTCAAGAGACCCAGTACTTC CASSLSDRGIQETQYF
TRBJ1-2 - TRBD1 13 TRBV9 TGTGCCAGCAGCTCCCGACAGGGAAGGGGCTACACCTTC CASSSRQGRGYTF
TRBJ2-7 - TRBD1 12 TRBV27 TGTGCCACGGGACAGGCGGGCTACGAGCAGTACTTC CATGQAGYEQYF
TRBJ2-7 - TRBD1 17 TRBV5-1 TGCGCCAGCAGCTTGGGAGGGACAGCCCTCTCCCCTTACGAGCAGTACTTC CASSLGGTALSPYEQYF
TRBJ1-4 - - 15 TRBV10-3 TGTGCCATCAGTGAGTCAGATTTCCACCGGGGGAAACTGTTTTTT CAISESDFHRGKLFF
TRBJ2-2 - - 13 TRBV25-1 TGTGCCAGCATCGAGGGTTTCACCGGGGAGCTGTTTTTT CASIEGFTGELFF
TRBJ2-1 - - 13 TRBV11-2 TGTGCCAGCAGCTTATGGGCGAGCAATGAGCAGTTCTTC CASSLWASNEQFF
TRBJ1-2 - - 14 TRBV28 TGTGCCAGCAGTCCCCTTAACACAGGGATTGGCTACACCTTC CASSPLNTGIGYTF
TRBJ2-4 - - 13 TRBV7-3 TGTGCCAGCAGCTCCGGTAGCGCAAACATTCAGTACTTC CASSSGSANIQYF
TRBJ1-2 - TRBD1 13 TRBV18 TGTGCCAGCTCGGTCGACAGGGAGTACGGCTACACCTTC CASSVDREYGYTF
TRBJ1-1 - - 15 TRBV19 TGTGCCAGTAGGCCCAGGACTTCCTTGAACACTGAAGCTTTCTTT CASRPRTSLNTEAFF
TRBJ1-1 - - 17 TRBV30 TGTGCCTGGATACGACTTTCCGGGACAACTCCTATCACTGAAGCTTTCTTT CAWIRLSGTTPITEAFF
TRBJ2-2 - TRBD2 16 TRBV6-6 TGTGCCAGCAGAGACAGGCGGGGGGGCCGTAGCGGGGAGCTGTTTTTT CASRDRRGGRSGELFF
TRBJ2-1 - TRBD1 14 TRBV10-1 TGCGCCAGCAGTGAGGGACAGGGTCACAATGAGCAGTTCTTC CASSEGQGHNEQFF
TRBJ2-3 - - 18 TRBV9 TGTGCCAGCAGCCCAGACCTAATACTATACTCTAGCACAGATACGCAGTATTTT CASSPDLILYSSTDTQYF
TRBJ2-3 - TRBD2 14 TRBV9 TGTGCCAGCAGCGTAAGCGGGGCGGGAGATACGCAGTATTTT CASSVSGAGDTQYF
TRBJ1-2 - TRBD1 14 TRBV30 TGTGCCTGGAAGGGACAGGGTGGAATCTATGGCTACACCTTC CAWKGQGGIYGYTF
TRBJ2-5 - - 13 TRBV7-8 TGTGCCAGCAGCTTATCCATCCAAGAGACCCAGTACTTC CASSLSIQETQYF
TRBJ1-1 - - 17 TRBV4-3 TGCGCCAGCAGCCAAGGGAGCTCCCGGGGGTTAGGAACTGAAGCTTTCTTT CASSQGSSRGLGTEAFF
TRBJ1-1 - - 15 TRBV5-1 TGCGCCAGCAGCTTGGGGCAAGGGGTGAACACTGAAGCTTTCTTT CASSLGQGVNTEAFF
TRBJ2-3 - TRBD2 16 TRBV19 TGTGCCAGTAGTATAAACCCTAGCGGGAGGCCAGATACGCAGTATTTT CASSINPSGRPDTQYF
TRBJ2-5 - TRBD1 13 TRBV30 TGTGCCTGGGGCCGGGACAGACAAGAGACCCAGTACTTC CAWGRDRQETQYF
TRBJ2-3 - - 16 TRBV6-5 TGTGCCAGCAGTTACTCGTCTGGGCCTAGCACAGATACGCAGTATTTT CASSYSSGPSTDTQYF
TRBJ2-2 - - 15 TRBV11-3 TGTGCCAGCAGCCCCGCCCGGGGTCGGGCCGGGGAGCTGTTTTTT CASSPARGRAGELFF
TRBJ2-1 - TRBD2 16 TRBV9 TGTGCCAGCAGCCCGGGACTAGCGTTCTCCTACAATGAGCAGTTCTTC CASSPGLAFSYNEQFF
TRBJ2-7 - TRBD1 17 TRBV28 TGTGCCAGCAGTTCCTCCCCTAGGGGGCCTTTATCCTACGAGCAGTACTTC CASSSSPRGPLSYEQYF
TRBJ2-1 - - 14 TRBV5-6 TGTGCCAGCACTAACGGGGGCTCCTACAATGAGCAGTTCTTC CASTNGGSYNEQFF
TRBJ2-1 - TRBD2 17 TRBV4-2 TGTGCCAGCAGCCAAGAAGTCACTAGCGGGGGGCGGGTTGAGCAGTTCTTC CASSQEVTSGGRVEQFF
TRBJ1-1 - TRBD1 14 TRBV5-4 TGTGCCAGCAGCTCTCGGACAGGGGGCCCTGAAGCTTTCTTT CASSSRTGGPEAFF
TRBJ2-3 once - 16 TRBV21-1 TGTGCCAGCAGCAGACGGACTAGCGGTAGCACAGATACGCAGTATTTT CASSRRTSGSTDTQYF
TRBJ2-3 - TRBD2 17 TRBV4-2 TGTGCCAGCAGCCAAGAAAGCCTAGCGGGGGGGGCTGATACGCAGTATTTT CASSQESLAGGADTQYF
TRBJ2-5 once - 13 TRBV6-6 TGTGCCAGTAGCCAGGCGGGCGGGGAGACCCAGTACTTC CASSQAGGETQYF